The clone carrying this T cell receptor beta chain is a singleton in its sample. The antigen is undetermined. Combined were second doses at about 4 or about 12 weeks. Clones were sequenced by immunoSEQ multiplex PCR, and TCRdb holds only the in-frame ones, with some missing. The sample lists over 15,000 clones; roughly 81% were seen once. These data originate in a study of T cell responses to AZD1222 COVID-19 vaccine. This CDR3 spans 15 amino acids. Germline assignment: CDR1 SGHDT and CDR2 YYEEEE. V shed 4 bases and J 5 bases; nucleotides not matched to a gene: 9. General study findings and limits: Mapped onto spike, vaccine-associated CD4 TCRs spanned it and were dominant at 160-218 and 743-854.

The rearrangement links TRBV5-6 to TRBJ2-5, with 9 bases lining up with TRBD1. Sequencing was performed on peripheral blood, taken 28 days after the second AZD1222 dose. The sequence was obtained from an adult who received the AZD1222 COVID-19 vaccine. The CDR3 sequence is CASSRDRVESETQYF. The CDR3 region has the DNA TGTGCCAGCAGCAGGGACAGGGTTGAATCGGAGACCCAGTACTTC.